The 28 T cell receptor beta chains in this list originate from one sample, sequenced in a study of T cell responses to AZD1222 COVID-19 vaccine. Measured with immunoSEQ multiplex PCR; TCRdb has only the in-frame clones, and not every one. The sample lists 150,000 to 200,000 clones, roughly 92% occurring once. Sample: peripheral blood, taken on day 0 of AZD1222 vaccination. These receptors were taken from an adult in good health.

This clone was seen just once. This chain's CDR3 is CASWGYQGASTDTQYF. CDR3 bases: TGTGCCAGCTGGGGGTACCAGGGGGCGTCCACAGATACGCAGTATTTT. The chain carries TRBV21-1 and TRBJ2-3; the D call of TRBD1 is as the table states it, not checked on the DNA. TRBV21-1 is a documented pseudogene. The CDR3 consists of 16 residues.

CDR3 protein: CASSSLVRGQPQHF. CDR3 bases: TGTGCCAGCAGCTCGCTCGTTAGAGGGCAGCCCCAGCATTTT. This chain connects TRBV5-6 to TRBJ1-5; no definite D call. V shed 3 bases and J shed 7 bases, with 14 bases lying between them. Germline CDR1 is SGHDT and CDR2 is YYEEEE. This CDR3 spans 14 amino acids.

This chain joins TRBV6-4 and TRBJ1-1; the match to TRBD1 covers 7 bases. Germline loops: CDR1 MRHNA, CDR2 SNTAGT. The CDR3 is 15 amino acids. The V gene end was trimmed by 8 bases and the J gene end by 0 bases; junction bases not matched to a gene: 9. Here the CDR3 DNA reads TGTGCCAGCGGACAAGGGACAGCGTTGAACACTGAAGCTTTCTTT. Translating gives CASGQGTALNTEAFF.

This clone was seen a single time. The CDR3 reads CASSFRLKRGSTDTQYF. CDR3 DNA sequence: TGTGCCAGCAGCTTCCGACTTAAAAGAGGAAGTACAGATACGCAGTATTTT. V usage is TRBV7-9 and J usage is TRBJ2-3; D is unclear. Trimming took off 3 bases at V and 3 bases at J, with 19 bases between the two ends. Germline V gives CDR1 SEHNR, CDR2 FQNEAQ (reference sequence). The CDR3 has 17 residues.

The chain couples TRBV6-2 or TRBV6-3 to TRBJ1-5; a possible D gene is TRBD1 (6 bases). V shed 2 bases and J shed 3 bases, with 8 bases lying between them. The germline V gene encodes CDR1 MNHEY and CDR2 SVGEGT. The CDR3 extends over 14 amino acids. In DNA form, the CDR3 reads TGTGCCAGCAGTTACGGACAGTTCAATCAGCCCCAGCATTTT. This codes for CASSYGQFNQPQHF.

DNA of the CDR3: TGTGCCAGCAGCCTTGACCAGGGGGCGACTGAGCAGTTCTTC. Residues: CASSLDQGATEQFF. This sequence joins TRBV9 and TRBJ2-1; 8 bases are a match to TRBD1. The J segment lost 9 bases and the V segment lost 4 bases, leaving 9 bases of the junction unmatched. Per germline, CDR1 SGDLS and CDR2 YYNGEE. This CDR3 is built from 14 residues.

This chain connects TRBV30 to TRBJ1-4; D call uncertain. Looked up from germline, CDR1 is GTSNPN and CDR2 is SVGIG (reference sequence). CDR3 length: 14 residues. The V end was cut by 4 bases, the J end by 8 bases, with 17 bases between. The DNA for the CDR3 is TGTGCCTGGACGGGCATGATGTCAGAGGAAAAACTGTTTTTT. Its protein product is CAWTGMMSEEKLFF.

This chain joins TRBV19 and TRBJ2-5; 9 nucleotides align to TRBD1. CDR1 and CDR2 (germline): LNHDA, SQIVND (reference sequence). J lost 5 bases, V lost 10 bases, and 11 bases had no gene match. The CDR3 length is 14 residues. This CDR3 reads CATQITGGVETQYF. CDR3 nucleotide sequence: TGTGCCACCCAGATAACAGGGGGCGTGGAGACCCAGTACTTC.

The CDR3 region is CAWTTGALTNEKLFF. The CDR3 DNA follows: TGTGCCTGGACGACAGGGGCCCTCACTAATGAAAAACTGTTTTTT. V is TRBV30 and J is TRBJ1-4, with 8 bases lining up with TRBD1. CDR1 and CDR2 (germline): GTSNPN, SVGIG (reference sequence). CDR3 length: 15 residues. Germline trimming cut 4 bases from V and 2 bases from J; bases unmatched to any gene: 6. Supplemented by reference TRBV30 and TRBJ1-4, the full variable domain reads SQTIHQWPATLVQPVGSPLSLECTVEGTSNPNLYWYRQAAGRGLQLLFYSVGIGQISSEVPQNLSASRPQDRQFILSSKKLLLSDSGFYLCAWTTGALTNEKLFFGSGTQLSVL.

The chain combines TRBV12-3 or TRBV12-4 with TRBJ1-2; TRBD1 agrees at 8 bases. V dropped 6 bases and J dropped 4; count of bases not matched to a gene: 4. The CDR3 extends over 13 amino acids. The chain's CDR3 is CASSGQGPYGYTF. The DNA for the CDR3 is TGTGCCAGCAGCGGACAGGGCCCCTATGGCTACACCTTC.

This clone appeared once. The CDR3 loop reads CATSRGILSGDEQFF. DNA of the CDR3: TGTGCCACCAGCAGAGGCATATTGTCCGGGGATGAGCAGTTCTTC. The chain recombines TRBV15 with TRBJ2-1; possibly TRBD2 for D (5 bases). Germline assignment: CDR1 LNHNV and CDR2 YYDKDF (reference sequence). Trimming cost V 1 base and J 8 bases, with 15 bases left between them. The CDR3 contains 15 residues.

The chain recombines TRBV11-2 with TRBJ2-5; D is perhaps TRBD1 (6 bases). V gave up 3 bases and J gave up 5 bases, with 13 bases separating them. Germline-derived CDR1 and CDR2 are SGHAT and FQNNGV. The CDR3 sequence is 14 residues long. CDR3 sequence: CASSFRTVRETQYF. CDR3 nucleotides: TGTGCCAGCAGCTTCCGGACAGTTCGGGAGACCCAGTACTTC.

This chain uses TRBV11-2 with TRBJ2-6; D not certain. The CDR3 has 15 residues. Trimming pared 1 base from V and 2 bases from J, leaving 6 bases between. In germline, CDR1 is SGHAT, CDR2 FQNNGV. The CDR3 DNA is TGTGCCAGCAGCTTAGGCCCCCCTGGGGCCAACGTCCTGACTTTC. Translation: CASSLGPPGANVLTF.

This clone was observed a single time. The junction differs from germline at one of its ends, possibly a read error. The rearrangement joins TRBV7-7 to TRBJ2-7; TRBD2 agrees at 7 bases. This CDR3 contains 15 residues. Germline CDR1 is SSHAT and CDR2 is FNYEAQ (reference sequence). The CDR3 bases are TGTGCTAGCAGCTTAGCGAGCGGGGCCGCCTACGAGCAGTACTTC. This encodes CASSLASGAAYEQYF.

This chain uses TRBV11-2 with TRBJ1-2; 7 nucleotides match TRBD1. This CDR3 is 15 amino acids long. Germline CDR1 and CDR2: SGHAT and FQNNGV. V shed 6 bases and J 4 bases; nucleotides not matched to a gene: 11. CDR3 in DNA: TGTGCCAGCAGTTCACGCGAGACAGGGATCTATGGCTACACCTTC. Translating it yields CASSSRETGIYGYTF.

CDR3 coding DNA: TGCGCCAGCAGCTTGGCCCCGAATATGGGTCCTACGTCAAACACCATATATTTT. It yields the protein CASSLAPNMGPTSNTIYF. This chain links TRBV5-1 with TRBJ1-3; the D is unclear. Germline loops: CDR1 SGHRS, CDR2 YFSETQ. The CDR3 loop spans 18 amino acids. V lost 0 bases, J lost 6 bases, and 22 bases lay in between.

The rearrangement joins TRBV7-9 to TRBJ1-2; the match to TRBD1 covers 7 bases. The ends lost 8 bases at V and 6 bases at J; junction bases unmatched: 9. Germline V CDR1 and CDR2: SEHNR, FQNEAQ (reference sequence). The length of the CDR3 is 13 residues. Here the CDR3 reads CASSRGAQDGYTF. The CDR3 DNA follows: TGTGCCAGCTCCAGGGGGGCGCAGGATGGCTACACCTTC.

This sequence joins TRBV12-3 or TRBV12-4 and TRBJ1-6; D may be TRBD1 (6 bases). CDR3 size: 11 residues. V was clipped by 5 bases and J by 12 bases, with 8 bases between them. The CDR3 sequence is CASSKQGPLHF. As DNA, the CDR3 is TGTGCCAGCAGTAAACAGGGACCCCTCCACTTT.

The CDR3 DNA reads as TGTGCCTGGAGTCTTACATGGGGAGATTCACCCCTCCACTTT. This codes for CAWSLTWGDSPLHF. The chain links TRBV30 to TRBJ1-6, with no clear D. V lost 2 bases, J lost 8 bases, and 13 bases lay in between. The CDR3 runs 14 residues. The germline CDR1 and CDR2 sequences are GTSNPN and SVGIG (reference sequence).

The V and J genes are TRBV11-2 and TRBJ2-2, with 9 bases identical to TRBD2. CDR1 is SGHAT, CDR2 FQNNGV, per germline. The CDR3 is 14 residues long. The trim removed 3 bases at V and 6 bases at J, leaving 2 bases unmatched. CDR3 amino acids: CASSLVAGAGELFF. The CDR3, as DNA: TGTGCCAGCAGCTTGGTAGCGGGGGCCGGGGAGCTGTTTTTT.

The rearrangement joins TRBV14 to TRBJ1-6, with D tentatively TRBD1 (5 bases). Trimming left V 3 bases short and J 7 bases short, with 13 bases between. Germline-derived CDR1 and CDR2 are SGHDN and FVKESK. The CDR3 spans 15 residues. The CDR3 protein is CASSHLKGANSPLHF. In nucleotides, the CDR3 is TGTGCCAGCAGCCACCTCAAAGGGGCAAATTCACCCCTCCACTTT. Full variable domain (rest looked up from reference TRBV14 and TRBJ1-6): EAGVTQFPSHSVIEKGQTVTLRCDPISGHDNLYWYRRVMGKEIKFLLHFVKESKQDESGMPNNRFLAERTGGTYSTLKVQPAELEDSGVYFCASSHLKGANSPLHFGNGTRLTVT.

The genes are TRBV2 and TRBJ1-2; the D is unclear. Germline V gene sequence: CDR1 SNHLY, CDR2 FYNNEI. Trimming took off 6 bases at V and 10 bases at J, with 18 bases between the two ends. The CDR3 loop spans 13 amino acids. The CDR3 DNA reads TGTGCCAGCAGCACCTTGGTGGGTAAGGACTACACCTTC. This gives the protein CASSTLVGKDYTF.

DNA of the CDR3: TGTGCCAGCAGCCCCAGGGGTATCTATGGCTACACCTTC. Protein: CASSPRGIYGYTF. The chain is built from TRBV11-2 and TRBJ1-2; the D gene is possibly TRBD1 (6 bases). Per the germline V gene, CDR1 is SGHAT and CDR2 is FQNNGV. The length of the CDR3 is 13 residues. Trimming stripped 5 bases from V and 4 bases from J, with 11 bases between.

This sequence joins TRBV7-2 and TRBJ2-7; TRBD2 agrees at 8 bases. Germline CDR1 SGHTA, CDR2 FQGNSA. The CDR3 totals 15 residues. V lost 8 bases to trimming and J lost 4 bases; unmatched junction nucleotides: 13. The CDR3 coding sequence is TGTGCCAGCCGGTATAGGGGGGCTAGCGGGTACGAGCAGTACTTC. This translates into CASRYRGASGYEQYF. Complete variable domain (other parts from reference TRBV7-2 and TRBJ2-7): GAGVSQSPSNKVTEKGKDVELRCDPISGHTALYWYRQSLGQGLEFLIYFQGNSAPDKSGLPSDRFSAERTGGSVSTLTIQRTQQEDSAVYLCASRYRGASGYEQYFGPGTRLTVT.

A single count supports this clone. This chain links TRBV5-4 with TRBJ2-1; D may be TRBD1 or TRBD2 (5 bases each). V lost 0 bases and J lost 5, with 12 bases in between. This CDR3 is 15 amino acids long. The germline V gene has CDR1 SGHNT and CDR2 YYREEE (reference sequence). CDR3 coding DNA: TGTGCCAGCAGCTTGGTAGGGGACGTAAACAATGAGCAGTTCTTC. This codes for CASSLVGDVNNEQFF.

The chain is built from TRBV7-3 and TRBJ2-3, with D unclear. This CDR3 region has 13 residues. V lost 2 bases to trimming and J lost 2 bases, with 5 bases between them. Germline CDR1 and CDR2: SGHTA and FQGTGA. The CDR3 region has the DNA TGTGCCAGCAGCTTACAGTTCACAGATACGCAGTATTTT. It codes for CASSLQFTDTQYF.

The J gene is TRBJ2-2, the V gene TRBV19; TRBD2 matches at 12 bases. CDR3 length: 16 amino acids. Germline V CDR1 and CDR2: LNHDA, SQIVND (reference sequence). The V and J ends lost 2 bases and 6 bases, in that order; junction bases with no gene match: 4. The CDR3 reads CASSILAGGSAGELFF. The DNA of the CDR3 is TGTGCCAGTAGTATACTAGCGGGAGGGTCGGCCGGGGAGCTGTTTTTT.

V gene TRBV4-1 combines with J gene TRBJ2-3; perhaps TRBD2 as D (6 bases). Germline V gene lookup returns CDR1 MGHRA and CDR2 YSYEKL. Trimming cost V 4 bases and J 3 bases, with 11 bases left between them. This CDR3 is built from 14 residues. The CDR3 nucleotides read TGCGCCAGCAGCCGCGGGACTCCAACAGATACGCAGTATTTT. Protein sequence: CASSRGTPTDTQYF.